This TCR beta chain was observed in a study of T cell responses to AZD1222 COVID-19 vaccine. Whole-study results and caveats: Increased Spike-specific TCR breadth and depth were observed after two AZD1222 doses. Donors, mostly white British, included more females; clonal diversity was possibly underestimated. At study baseline, merely more than 5 AZD1222 recipients were seropositive.

The assay was immunoSEQ multiplex PCR, and TCRdb's table has in-frame clones only and misses some. The sample holds approximately 160,000 clones, approximately 90% seen once. Points on this clone: Its antigen is not identified.

Germline values: CDR1 LNHDA, CDR2 SQIVND (reference sequence). The CDR3 is 12 residues long. V lost 3 bases and J 12 bases, leaving 14 bases between the germline ends. This chain links TRBV19 with TRBJ1-1, with D tentatively TRBD1 (5 bases). The specimen was peripheral blood, collected on day 0 of AZD1222 vaccination. The receptor was derived from an adult in good health. In DNA, the CDR3 is TGTGCCAGTAGTATCCAACGGGGGTCGTCTTTCTTT. Amino acid sequence: CASSIQRGSSFF.